The 6 T cell receptor beta chains below come from one sample, sequenced in a study of human T cells and chemical hapten exposure (dated by TCRdb to 2020 to 2022). Library generation was performed with RACE. The sample was run on a NextSeq 500. In TCRdb, the public reads were trimmed at Q25 with fastp and aligned with MiXCR, with productive beta chains retained. Each entry is one CDR3 protein sequence, shown with its most common DNA and genes. For this sample there are 70,000 to 95,000 distinct CDR3 sequences; around 9.3% appear just once. About 1.7% of the sample is in the top ten clones. What the time point label conveys for this sample: healthy volunteer bleed at 6 weeks. Unfractionated whole blood was collected in Tempus Blood RNA tubes, and total RNA was extracted from that blood. Sequencing was done on a sample of whole blood. These TCRs come from a female donor in good health. Some clones in this sample may be carry-over from other donors' samples.

This clonotype was seen repeatedly, ten times or more. The chain employs TRBV2 and TRBJ2-4; D unclear. The CDR3 has 10 amino acids. V lost 9 bases, J lost 13 bases, and 13 bases lay in between. Per the germline V gene, CDR1 is SNHLY and CDR2 is FYNNEI. The CDR3 is CASARTFQYF. CDR3 nucleotides: TGTGCCAGTGCCCGGACGTTCCAGTACTTC.

Ten or more counts support this clonotype. The chain uses TRBV5-5 and TRBJ1-5; the D is unclear. The CDR3 loop spans 16 amino acids. CDR1 and CDR2 (germline): SGHKS, YYEKEE (reference sequence). V dropped 0 bases and J dropped 1 base, with 11 bases sitting between them. The CDR3 here is CASSLVSSGSNQPQHF. CDR3 in DNA: TGTGCCAGCAGCTTGGTGTCGTCGGGGAGCAATCAGCCCCAGCATTTT. The full variable domain, completed using reference TRBV5-5 and TRBJ1-5, is DAGVTQSPTHLIKTRGQQVTLRCSPISGHKSVSWYQQVLGQGPQFIFQYYEKEERGRGNFPDRFSARQFPNYSSELNVNALLLGDSALYLCASSLVSSGSNQPQHFGDGTRLSIL.

The chain employs TRBV7-9 and TRBJ1-1; D gene uncertain. The CDR3 is 16 amino acids. The germline V gene has CDR1 SEHNR and CDR2 FQNEAQ (reference sequence). Trimming pared 4 bases from V and 1 base from J, leaving 16 bases between. The CDR3: CASSSQKYDGNTEAFF. The DNA for the CDR3 is TGTGCCAGCAGCTCCCAGAAATACGACGGGAACACTGAAGCTTTCTTT.

The chain uses TRBV6-6 and TRBJ1-6; D possibly corresponds to TRBD1 (6 bases). Trimming took off 2 bases at V and 1 base at J, with 24 bases between the two ends. This CDR3 has 21 residues. Germline lookup yields CDR1 MNHNY and CDR2 SVGAGI (reference sequence). The CDR3 DNA reads as TGTGCCAGCAGTTACCATCCGAGGGGGACCCACGGAGGGTCCTATAATTCACCCCTCCACTTT. Translated, it gives CASSYHPRGTHGGSYNSPLHF.

In this sample, this clonotype turned up a few times. V gene TRBV7-9 combines with J gene TRBJ1-2, with D hard to call. The CDR3 loop spans 13 amino acids. V was trimmed by 1 base and J by 2 bases, leaving 5 bases between them. Germline values: CDR1 SEHNR, CDR2 FQNEAQ (reference sequence). DNA of the CDR3: TGTGCCAGCAGCTTAGGAGGGAACTATGGCTACACCTTC. This translates into CASSLGGNYGYTF.

The chain combines TRBV3-1 with TRBJ1-2; TRBD1 matches at 8 bases. The germline V gene encodes CDR1 LGHDT and CDR2 YNNKEL (reference sequence). V lost 5 bases and J lost 6; bases outside the gene matches: 11. CDR3 length: 15 amino acids. CDR3: CASSFRQGSRDGYTF. As DNA, the CDR3 is TGTGCCAGCAGCTTCCGACAGGGGAGTCGGGATGGCTACACCTTC.